This is a list of T cell receptor beta chains from one sample in a study of blood T cell repertoires in COVID-19. Generated by immunoSEQ multiplex PCR, the TCRdb table keeps only in-frame clones and is missing some. The sample has over 150,000 clones, 87% seen once. Sequencing input: peripheral blood. The receptors here all came from a woman under 30 who had recovered from COVID-19. The CDR3 runs from the conserved cysteine through the conserved F or W. Each record gives: V gene, CDR3 protein.

V: TRBV11-2; CDR3: CASSFRETSGGAGETQYF
V: TRBV4-3; CDR3: CASSQADRVGELFF
V: TRBV30; CDR3: CAWDRDRESLNYGYTF
V: TRBV7-2; CDR3: CASSSGQGNRGYTF
V: TRBV18; CDR3: CASSPEVGRGAQGYTF
V: TRBV5-8; CDR3: CASSLARSQPQHF
V: TRBV27; CDR3: CASSLMAAYEQYF
V: TRBV9; CDR3: CASSVQGGADTQYF
V: TRBV27; CDR3: CASSRDRGSGYTF
V: TRBV13; CDR3: CASSLGRAEQYF
V: TRBV7-2; CDR3: CASSPNPTSYNSPLHF
V: TRBV2; CDR3: CASSEAGAGGTDTQYF
V: TRBV6-2/TRBV6-3; CDR3: CASSYAAGTPYGYTF
V: TRBV24-1; CDR3: CATRLSEQYF
V: TRBV15; CDR3: CATSREGESGELFF
V: TRBV2; CDR3: CASRRQGNTEAFF
V: TRBV4-3; CDR3: CASSQAAGTGQPQHF
V: TRBV7-3; CDR3: CASSLRASGTYNEQFF
V: TRBV3-1/TRBV3-2; CDR3: CASSQDTGFTQPQHF
V: TRBV7-6; CDR3: CASSPYGNTEAFF
V: TRBV7-2; CDR3: CASSPRTAPLNTEAFF
V: TRBV7-2; CDR3: CASSLAKYSEKLFF
V: TRBV5-1; CDR3: CASSPTGGGNQPQHF
V: TRBV30; CDR3: CAWSPTSGRLPDTQYF
V: TRBV15; CDR3: CATSREYHRGEAFF
V: TRBV6-4; CDR3: CASSLGLAGNGEQFF
V: TRBV5-6; CDR3: CASRRTGYNEQFF
V: TRBV5-1; CDR3: CASSLFETENGELFF
V: TRBV24-1; CDR3: CATSDKREWVNEQFF
V: TRBV7-8; CDR3: CASSLGGQGVNSPLHF
V: TRBV9; CDR3: CASSVAGQGNEQYF
V: TRBV7-9; CDR3: CASTGDFDYNEQFF
V: TRBV7-6; CDR3: CASSSTGNGYTF
V: TRBV6-5; CDR3: CASSSRDSQRETQYF
V: TRBV9; CDR3: CASSVRLAGLSSYNEQFF
V: TRBV6-6; CDR3: CASNPLPGADNEQFF
V: TRBV7-6; CDR3: CASSQWAGGQETQYF
V: TRBV5-1; CDR3: CASSPPLGLAGGMGYNEQFF
V: TRBV7-2; CDR3: CASSSSGRGNEQFF